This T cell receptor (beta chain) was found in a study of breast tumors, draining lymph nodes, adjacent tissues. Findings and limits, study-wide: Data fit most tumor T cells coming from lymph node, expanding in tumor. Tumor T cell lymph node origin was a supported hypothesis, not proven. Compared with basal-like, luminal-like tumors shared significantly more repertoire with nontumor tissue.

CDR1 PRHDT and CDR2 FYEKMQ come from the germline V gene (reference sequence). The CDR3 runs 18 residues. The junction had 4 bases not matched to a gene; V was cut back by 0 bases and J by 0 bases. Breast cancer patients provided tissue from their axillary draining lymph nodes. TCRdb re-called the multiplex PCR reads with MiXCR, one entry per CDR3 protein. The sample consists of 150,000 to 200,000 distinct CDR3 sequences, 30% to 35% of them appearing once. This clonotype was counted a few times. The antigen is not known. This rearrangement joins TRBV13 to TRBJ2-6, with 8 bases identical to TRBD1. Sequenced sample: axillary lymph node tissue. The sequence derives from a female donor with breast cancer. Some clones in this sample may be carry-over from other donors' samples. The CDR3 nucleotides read TGTGCCAGCAGCTTAGGGACAGGGGTCCCCTCTGGGGCCAACGTCCTGACTTTC. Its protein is CASSLGTGVPSGANVLTF. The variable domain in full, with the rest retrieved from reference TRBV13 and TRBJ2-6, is AAGVIQSPRHLIKEKRETATLKCYPIPRHDTVYWYQQGPGQDPQFLISFYEKMQSDKGSIPDRFSAQQFSDYHSELNMSSLELGDSALYFCASSLGTGVPSGANVLTFGAGSRLTVL.